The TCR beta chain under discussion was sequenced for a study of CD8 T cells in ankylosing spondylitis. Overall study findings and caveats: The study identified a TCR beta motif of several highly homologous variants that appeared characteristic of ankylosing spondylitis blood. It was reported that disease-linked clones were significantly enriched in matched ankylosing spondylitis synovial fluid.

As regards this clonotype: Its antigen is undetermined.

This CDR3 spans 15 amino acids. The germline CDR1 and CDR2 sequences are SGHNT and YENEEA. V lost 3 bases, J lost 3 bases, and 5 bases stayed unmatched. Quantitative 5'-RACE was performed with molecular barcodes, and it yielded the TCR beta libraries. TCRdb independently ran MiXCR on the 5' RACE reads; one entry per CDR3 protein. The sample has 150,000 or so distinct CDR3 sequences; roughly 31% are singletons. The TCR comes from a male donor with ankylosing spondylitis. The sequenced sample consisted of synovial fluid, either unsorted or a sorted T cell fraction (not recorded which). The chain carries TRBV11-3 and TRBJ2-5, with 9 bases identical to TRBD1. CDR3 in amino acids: CASSFIDRGKETQYF. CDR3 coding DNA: TGTGCCAGCAGCTTTATCGACAGGGGGAAAGAGACCCAGTACTTC.